This T cell receptor (beta chain) derives from a study of blood T cells in healthy people across ages. Samples each yielded at least 6 micrograms of total RNA. V shed 0 bases and J 8 bases; nucleotides not matched to a gene: 9. Germline-derived CDR1 and CDR2 are LGHNA and YSLEER. This CDR3 is built from 17 residues. A second PCR, run for roughly 7 to 11 cycles, used a sample-barcoded 5' primer plus a J-beta primer mix. Every molecule of cDNA carried a tag from a template-switch adaptor with 12 random nucleotides. TCRdb analysed the 5' RACE reads with MiXCR anew, one entry per CDR3 protein. The top ten hold approximately 18% of the sample, which has fewer than 1,000,000 distinct CDR3 sequences, about 46% seen once.

The chain employs TRBV4-3 and TRBJ2-1, with TRBD2 matching over 11 bases. The sequencing input was blood. The clonotype comes from a man older than 75 in good health. DNA for the CDR3: TGCGCCAGCAGCCAAGATTCAATAGCGGGAGGGAGCTATGAGCAGTTCTTC. Translating it yields CASSQDSIAGGSYEQFF.